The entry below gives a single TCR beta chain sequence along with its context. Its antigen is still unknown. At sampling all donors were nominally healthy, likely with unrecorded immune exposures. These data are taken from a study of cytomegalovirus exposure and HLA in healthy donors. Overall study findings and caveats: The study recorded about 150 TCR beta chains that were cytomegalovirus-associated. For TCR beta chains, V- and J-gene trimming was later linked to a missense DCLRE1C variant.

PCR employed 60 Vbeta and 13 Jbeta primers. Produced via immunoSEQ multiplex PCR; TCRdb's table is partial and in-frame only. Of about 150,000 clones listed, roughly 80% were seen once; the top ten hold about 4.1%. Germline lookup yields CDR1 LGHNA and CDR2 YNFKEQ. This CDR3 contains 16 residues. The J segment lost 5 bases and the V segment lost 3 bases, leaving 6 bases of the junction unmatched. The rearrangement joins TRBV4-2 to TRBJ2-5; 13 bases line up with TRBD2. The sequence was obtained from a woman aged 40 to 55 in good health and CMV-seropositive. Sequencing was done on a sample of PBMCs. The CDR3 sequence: CASSQGTSGVGETQYF. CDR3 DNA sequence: TGTGCCAGCAGCCAGGGGACTAGCGGGGTGGGGGAGACCCAGTACTTC.